The 3 T cell receptor beta chains below were found in one sample sequenced in a study of neurological immune-mediated disorders. Specified time point: longitudinal time-point 1 (baseline). Each CDR3 protein gets one entry after TCRdb re-called the 5' RACE reads with MiXCR. The repertoire holds tens of thousands of distinct CDR3 sequences, with around 2.9% as singletons. The source material was PBMCs. The receptors come from a woman in her sixties or seventies with multiple sclerosis.

This clonotype was counted many times. The J gene is TRBJ2-3, the V gene TRBV12-3 or TRBV12-4; 9 nucleotides line up with TRBD2. The CDR3 is made up of 16 amino acids. Germline trimming cut 7 bases from V and 5 bases from J; bases unmatched to any gene: 13. The CDR3 coding sequence is TGTGCCAGCAACCGCCGGGGACTAGCTAGGGGAGATACGCAGTATTTT. Amino acid sequence: CASNRRGLARGDTQYF.

This clonotype was seen at least ten times. V and J are TRBV7-9 and TRBJ2-1; D is possibly TRBD1 (5 bases). Trimming took 5 bases from V and 7 from J, leaving 9 bases between them. The germline CDR1 and CDR2 sequences are SEHNR and FQNEAQ (reference sequence). The CDR3 runs 12 residues. The CDR3 is CASSLDRNEQFF. CDR3 in DNA: TGTGCCAGCAGCCTAGACAGAAATGAGCAGTTCTTC.

In its sample, this clonotype was seen many times. The CDR3 sequence: CSARTTAGNNSPLHF. The CDR3 DNA is TGCAGTGCTAGAACGACAGCGGGTAATAATTCACCCCTCCACTTT. V and J are TRBV20-1 and TRBJ1-6, with a possible D match to TRBD1 (5 bases). Germline V lookup: CDR1 DFQATT, CDR2 SNEGSKA (reference sequence). The CDR3 length is 15 residues. Trimming shortened V by 2 bases and J by 5 bases, and 13 bases separated the two germline ends.